Listed below are T cell receptor beta chains from one sample, sequenced in a study of synovial regulatory T cells in juvenile arthritis. Here immunoSEQ multiplex PCR was the method, and the copy in TCRdb shows in-frame clones only, minus some. The sample totals about 860 clones. Material: Treg cells from the synovium. All receptors come from a donor aged 2-30 years with juvenile idiopathic arthritis. The CDR3 runs from the conserved cysteine through the conserved F or W. Fields, in order: clone size, V gene, J gene, CDR3 protein. Sizes are listed as once, few or many counts, or a class when the clone is expanded.

medium-sized	TRBV28	TRBJ2-3	CASSLPRLEAGSDTQYF
medium-sized	TRBV7-2	TRBJ1-5	CASSLQGSNQPQHF
medium-sized	TRBV6-5	TRBJ1-1	CASSSRGGNTEAFF
medium-sized	TRBV7-8	TRBJ2-5	CASGGRRQETQYF
large	TRBV4-2	TRBJ1-5	CASSETGITNQPQHF
medium-sized	TRBV2	TRBJ1-1	CASGKANTEAFF
medium-sized	TRBV7-9	TRBJ2-3	CASSFNFPDTQYF
medium-sized	TRBV7-6	TRBJ2-2	CASSPAPGGNTGELFF
large	TRBV10-3	TRBJ1-6	CAISESVGGGSPLHF
medium-sized	TRBV28	TRBJ1-2	CASRGQGANYGYTF
medium-sized	TRBV2	TRBJ2-7	CASSDVRQGYEQYF
medium-sized	TRBV7-2	TRBJ2-7	CASSSVSSYEQYF
large	TRBV5-4	TRBJ1-1	CASSLGGGASTEAFF
medium-sized	TRBV6-5	TRBJ2-5	CASSYSTKGRGETQYF
medium-sized	TRBV20-1	TRBJ1-1	CSAPMNTEAFF
large	TRBV5-6	TRBJ1-2	CASSLSGTGTLF
medium-sized	TRBV5-1	TRBJ1-4	CASSADRATNEKLFF